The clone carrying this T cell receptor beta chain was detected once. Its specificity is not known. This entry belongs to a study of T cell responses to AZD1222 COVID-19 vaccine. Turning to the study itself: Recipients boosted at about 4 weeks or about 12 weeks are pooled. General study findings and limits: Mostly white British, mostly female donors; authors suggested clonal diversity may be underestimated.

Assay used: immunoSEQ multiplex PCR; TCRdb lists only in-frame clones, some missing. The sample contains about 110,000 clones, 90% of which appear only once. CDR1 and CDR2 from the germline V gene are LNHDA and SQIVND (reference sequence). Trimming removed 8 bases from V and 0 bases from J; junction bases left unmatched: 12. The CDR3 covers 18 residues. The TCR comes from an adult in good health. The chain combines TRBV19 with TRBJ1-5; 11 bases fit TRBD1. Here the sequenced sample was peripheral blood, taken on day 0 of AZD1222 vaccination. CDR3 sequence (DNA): TGTGCCAGTCGGGACAGGGGGGAGGATTTTTATAGCAATCAGCCCCAGCATTTT. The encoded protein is CASRDRGEDFYSNQPQHF. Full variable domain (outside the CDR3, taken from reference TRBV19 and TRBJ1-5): DGGITQSPKYLFRKEGQNVTLSCEQNLNHDAMYWYRQDPGQGLRLIYYSQIVNDFQKGDIAEGYSVSREKKESFPLTVTSAQKNPTAFYLCASRDRGEDFYSNQPQHFGDGTRLSIL.